The 3 T cell receptor beta chains below come from one sample, sequenced in a study of CD8 T cells in Susac syndrome. Reverse transcription of roughly 0.5 to 1 ug RNA was carried out with random hexamers. In TCRdb, the immunoSEQ multiplex PCR reads were re-called with MiXCR into one record per CDR3 protein. The sample lists under 70,000 distinct CDR3 sequences; around 90% were seen once. The sequenced sample was CD8+ T cells from PBMCs. The receptors shown here come from a human donor in good health.

The V gene is TRBV7-6, the J gene TRBJ1-1; D call uncertain. The V and J ends lost 1 base and 0 bases respectively, with 9 bases between them. This CDR3 is 15 amino acids long. CDR1 is SGHVS, CDR2 FNYEAQ, per germline. The CDR3 DNA sequence: TGTGCCAGCAGCTTAGTTCGTGGCATGAACACTGAAGCTTTCTTT. It codes for CASSLVRGMNTEAFF.

This rearrangement joins TRBV11-2 to TRBJ2-5; 7 nucleotides line up with TRBD1. The length of the CDR3 is 17 residues. The J segment lost 5 bases and the V segment lost 0 bases, leaving 12 bases of the junction unmatched. The germline V gene has CDR1 SGHAT and CDR2 FQNNGV. In DNA, the CDR3 is TGTGCCAGCAGCTTAGAGGGGGAACAGGGGCTCCGCGAGACCCAGTACTTC. Protein product: CASSLEGEQGLRETQYF.

The genes are TRBV3-1 and TRBJ2-1, with 10 bases fitting TRBD2. Germline CDR1 LGHDT, CDR2 YNNKEL (reference sequence). The V segment lost 0 bases and the J segment 6 bases; nucleotides outside the gene matches: 2. The CDR3 length is 15 residues. CDR3 region: CASSQEAGGLNEQFF. Written as DNA, the CDR3 is TGTGCCAGCAGCCAAGAAGCGGGGGGGCTCAATGAGCAGTTCTTC.